This is a list of T cell receptor beta chains from one sample in a study of T cells in Graves' hyperthyroidism and ophthalmopathy. In TCRdb, the multiplex PCR reads were re-called with MiXCR into one record per CDR3 protein. Of about 260,000 distinct CDR3 sequences detected, approximately 16% appear once; the ten largest clones hold around 30%. Source material: blood. These receptors were obtained from a woman aged 18-29 years with Graves' ophthalmopathy. The CDR3 runs from the conserved cysteine through the conserved F or W. A D gene is named only where the DNA matches it firmly. Some rows have no size entry. The others give once, few or many, or a class for an expanded clone.

CDR3 length	V gene	D gene	clone size	J gene	CDR3 DNA	CDR3 protein
19	TRBV28	.	many	TRBJ2-7	TGTGCCAGCAGTTTATACCCTTCATGGCTAGCGAAGGGGTTGTACGAGCAGTACTTC	CASSLYPSWLAKGLYEQYF
14	TRBV14	.	.	TRBJ2-7	TGTGCCAGCAGCCACGTCGGGGGCTCCTACAAGCAGTACTTC	CASSHVGGSYKQYF
17	TRBV6-2/TRBV6-3	TRBD2	many	TRBJ2-1	TGTGCCAGCAGCCAAAGGTGGGCGGGAGAGACCTACAATGAGCAGTTCTTC	CASSQRWAGETYNEQFF
15	TRBV12-3/TRBV12-4	.	many	TRBJ1-2	TGTGCCAGCAGTTTAACCAGACGAGCTAACTATGGCTACACCTTC	CASSLTRRANYGYTF
15	TRBV11-2	TRBD1	.	TRBJ2-2	TGTGCCAGCAGACCAGGCTCAGGGGGCACCGGGGAGCTGTTTTTT	CASRPGSGGTGELFF
14	TRBV20-1	TRBD2	many	TRBJ2-7	TGCAGTGCTAGTTCGGGCGGGGGGGCCGCCGAGCAGTACTTC	CSASSGGGAAEQYF
13	TRBV3-1	.	many	TRBJ2-5	TGTGCCAGCAGCCCACTAACTTTGGAGACCCAGTACTTC	CASSPLTLETQYF
15	TRBV3-1	TRBD1	many	TRBJ1-2	TGTGCCAGCAGCCCCAGACAGGGGTCGGACTATGGCTACACCTTC	CASSPRQGSDYGYTF
15	TRBV24-1	.	.	TRBJ1-2	TGTGCCACCAGTGATTTGATCAGGGGCGTTGACGGCTACACCTTC	CATSDLIRGVDGYTF
16	TRBV27	TRBD1	few	TRBJ1-5	TGTGCCAGCAGGGGACGGACAGGGGGAAGTCGGCAGCCCCAGCATTTT	CASRGRTGGSRQPQHF
13	TRBV7-8	.	many	TRBJ2-7	TGTGCCAGCAGCTTACGGCAGCGGGCAGAGCAGTACTTC	CASSLRQRAEQYF
14	TRBV11-2	.	many	TRBJ2-4	TGTGCCAGCAGCTTAGGTCTAGAGGGAAACATTCAGTACTTC	CASSLGLEGNIQYF
15	TRBV28	.	many	TRBJ2-4	TGTGCCAGCCACTCAGGGGTTATTGTCAAAAACATTCAGTACTTC	CASHSGVIVKNIQYF
14	TRBV7-2	.	many	TRBJ1-2	TGTGCCAGCAGCCCTGCGGCGGGCTACTATGGCTACACCTTC	CASSPAAGYYGYTF
13	TRBV12-3/TRBV12-4	.	many	TRBJ1-5	TGTGCCAGCAGTCCGCCGACCTTGCAGCCCCAGCATTTT	CASSPPTLQPQHF
14	TRBV30	TRBD2	many	TRBJ2-1	TGTGCCTGGAGTGTTGGGGGAGGGTTGGATGAGCAGTTCTTC	CAWSVGGGLDEQFF
15	TRBV12-3/TRBV12-4	TRBD1	many	TRBJ1-5	TGTGCCAGCAGTTCGACTGGGACAGGGTATCCGCCCCAGCATTTT	CASSSTGTGYPPQHF
16	TRBV6-6	.	many	TRBJ1-2	TGTGCCAGCAGTTACTCGATCTTCGGAGAGAACTATGGCTACACCTTC	CASSYSIFGENYGYTF
13	TRBV20-1	TRBD1	many	TRBJ2-7	TGCAGTGCTGGGGACAGGGGGTCATACGAGCAGTACTTC	CSAGDRGSYEQYF
11	TRBV13	.	many	TRBJ2-7	TGTGCCAGCAGCCTCAAAGACGAGCAGTACTTC	CASSLKDEQYF
15	TRBV6-4	TRBD1	.	TRBJ1-6	TGTGCCAGCAGGACAGGGGCCCTCTATAATTCACCCCTCCACTTT	CASRTGALYNSPLHF
15	TRBV28	TRBD2	many	TRBJ2-5	TGTGCCAGCAGTTTGCTAGCGGGAGCGTCCGGGACCCAGTACTTC	CASSLLAGASGTQYF
14	TRBV9	.	.	TRBJ2-7	TGTGCCAGCAGCGTAGGCTCTAGCGACTACGAGCAGTACTTC	CASSVGSSDYEQYF
15	TRBV27	.	many	TRBJ2-3	TGTGCCAGCAGTTTATTTGGCGGAGGCACAGATACGCAGTATTTT	CASSLFGGGTDTQYF
16	TRBV24-1	.	many	TRBJ2-2	TGTGCCACCAGTGACTACCTCGTACGGAGTGGCGGGGAGCTGTTTTTT	CATSDYLVRSGGELFF
17	TRBV6-1	TRBD2	many	TRBJ2-2	TGTGCCAGCAGTGTTAAGCTAGCGGGGGCCCACACCGGGGAGCTGTTTTTT	CASSVKLAGAHTGELFF
17	TRBV4-1	.	.	TRBJ2-4	TGCGCCAGCAGCCAAGTATCGGCAGCCCTAGCCAAAAACATTCAGTACTTC	CASSQVSAALAKNIQYF
13	TRBV15	.	many	TRBJ2-5	TGTGCCACAGACACAGGGATCCAAGATACCCAGTACTTC	CATDTGIQDTQYF
14	TRBV5-6	.	many	TRBJ2-7	TGTGCCAGCAGCTTGACGGGCAGGGACTACGAGCAGTACTTC	CASSLTGRDYEQYF
17	TRBV7-9	TRBD2	.	TRBJ2-1	TGTGCCAGCAGCCCCCTAGCGGGAGGGAGCTCCTACAATGAGCAGTTCTTC	CASSPLAGGSSYNEQFF
18	TRBV28	TRBD2	many	TRBJ2-7	TGTGCCAGCAGTTTCCCGACCGGGACTAGCGGGAGCTCCTACGAGCAGTACTTC	CASSFPTGTSGSSYEQYF
15	TRBV30	.	many	TRBJ2-3	TGTGCCTGGACCCCCCTCGTTGCCCGCACAGATACGCAGTATTTT	CAWTPLVARTDTQYF
13	TRBV19	.	many	TRBJ1-1	TGTGCCAGTAGTATCGGACCGATCCCTGAAGCTTTCTTT	CASSIGPIPEAFF
13	TRBV19	.	many	TRBJ1-2	TGTGCCAGTAGTGTGGGGGAGAGTTCCGGCTACACCTTC	CASSVGESSGYTF
16	TRBV7-2	TRBD1	many	TRBJ2-3	TGTGCCAGCAGCTTTTACCGGGACAGCCCCACAGATACGCAGTATTTT	CASSFYRDSPTDTQYF
12	TRBV5-1	.	.	TRBJ1-1	TGCGCCAGCGGGATGGGGGACACTGAAGCTTTCTTT	CASGMGDTEAFF
16	TRBV12-3/TRBV12-4	.	many	TRBJ2-3	TGTGCCAGCAGTGCCACAGGGCGGGGGCTCACAGATACGCAGTATTTT	CASSATGRGLTDTQYF
16	TRBV9	TRBD1	.	TRBJ1-2	TGTGCCAGCAGCGGTCCCGGGACAGGGTTTGCCTATGGCTACACCTTC	CASSGPGTGFAYGYTF
17	TRBV5-1	TRBD2	.	TRBJ2-1	TGCGCCAGCAGCTTGATCTCTAGCGGGGGGGTATACAATGAGCAGTTCTTC	CASSLISSGGVYNEQFF
13	TRBV10-3	.	many	TRBJ2-5	TGTGCCATCGGGGGGGGCCCGCGGGAGACCCAGTACTTC	CAIGGGPRETQYF
16	TRBV5-1	TRBD2	many	TRBJ2-3	TGCGCCAGCAGCTCCGGACTAGCGGCGCACACAGATACGCAGTATTTT	CASSSGLAAHTDTQYF
13	TRBV5-1	.	many	TRBJ1-1	TGCGCCAGCAGCATCGACATGAACACTGAAGCTTTCTTT	CASSIDMNTEAFF
12	TRBV20-1	TRBD1	many	TRBJ1-6	TGCAGTGCCGTGACAGGGATTTCACCCCTCCACTTT	CSAVTGISPLHF
14	TRBV20-1	TRBD2	many	TRBJ2-7	TGCAGTGCTAGAGGGACTAGCGGGACCTACGAGCAGTACTTC	CSARGTSGTYEQYF
15	TRBV4-1	TRBD2	few	TRBJ2-3	TGCGCCAGCGGGCTGGCTAGCGGGATGTTGGATACGCAGTATTTT	CASGLASGMLDTQYF
17	TRBV5-4	.	.	TRBJ1-1	TGTGCCAGCAGCTCCTTTGCCCGGGACGCAGGACGAGAGCAGGCTTTCTTT	CASSSFARDAGREQAFF
16	TRBV3-2	.	many	TRBJ2-3	TGTGCCAGCAGCCAAGGGCAGGAGAACCTGCCAGATACGCAGTATTTT	CASSQGQENLPDTQYF
15	TRBV24-1	.	many	TRBJ2-2	TGTGCCACCAGTGATTTGCCCTGGAAAAACCGGGAGCTGTTTTTT	CATSDLPWKNRELFF
13	TRBV28	.	many	TRBJ1-5	TGTGCCAGCAGTTCAGACAGGTTTCAGCCCCAGCATTTT	CASSSDRFQPQHF
14	TRBV19	.	few	TRBJ1-1	TGTGCCAGTAGAAGGGGGACGGTGAACACTGAAGCTTTCTTT	CASRRGTVNTEAFF
16	TRBV2	.	many	TRBJ1-2	TGTGCCAGCAGTGAAGGTAGTAGAGGCACTAACTATGGCTACACCTTC	CASSEGSRGTNYGYTF
15	TRBV20-1	TRBD1	many	TRBJ1-5	TGCAGTGCTGGAGCACGGGACAGTCGGAATCAGCCCCAGCATTTT	CSAGARDSRNQPQHF
16	TRBV7-9	TRBD2	many	TRBJ2-1	TGTGCCAGCAGCTCGACTAAAGCGGGGGGCAGCAATGAGCAGTTCTTC	CASSSTKAGGSNEQFF